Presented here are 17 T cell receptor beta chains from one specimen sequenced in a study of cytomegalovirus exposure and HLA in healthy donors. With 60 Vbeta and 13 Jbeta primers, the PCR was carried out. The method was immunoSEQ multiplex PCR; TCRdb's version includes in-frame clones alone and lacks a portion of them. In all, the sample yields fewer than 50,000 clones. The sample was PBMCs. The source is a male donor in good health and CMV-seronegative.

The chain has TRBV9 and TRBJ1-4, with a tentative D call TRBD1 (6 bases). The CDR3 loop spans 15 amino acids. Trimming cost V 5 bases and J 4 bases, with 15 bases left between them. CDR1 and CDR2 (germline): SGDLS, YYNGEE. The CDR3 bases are TGTGCCAGCAGTCGTAAGGACAGACTTAATGAAAAACTGTTTTTT. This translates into CASSRKDRLNEKLFF.

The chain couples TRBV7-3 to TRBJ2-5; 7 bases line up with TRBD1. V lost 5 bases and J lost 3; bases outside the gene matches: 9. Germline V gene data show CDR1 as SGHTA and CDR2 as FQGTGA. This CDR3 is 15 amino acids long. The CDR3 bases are TGTGCCAGCAGCCGCTCCGGGACAGCCGAAGAGACCCAGTACTTC. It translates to CASSRSGTAEETQYF.

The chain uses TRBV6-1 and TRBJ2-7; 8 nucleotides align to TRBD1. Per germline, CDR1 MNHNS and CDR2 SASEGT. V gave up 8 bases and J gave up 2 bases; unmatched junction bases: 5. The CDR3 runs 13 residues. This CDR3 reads CASRTGGTYEQYF. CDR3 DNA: TGTGCCAGCCGCACAGGGGGGACCTACGAGCAGTACTTC.

The CDR3 reads CASSDRGPKSQPQHF. In DNA form, the CDR3 reads TGCGCCAGCAGTGACAGGGGGCCGAAGTCACAGCCCCAGCATTTT. The chain has TRBV10-2 and TRBJ1-5; 8 nucleotides agree with TRBD1. The germline CDR1 and CDR2 sequences are WSHSY and SAAADI. V shed 3 bases, J shed 7 bases, and the junction held 8 bases outside the gene matches. The CDR3 is 15 amino acids.

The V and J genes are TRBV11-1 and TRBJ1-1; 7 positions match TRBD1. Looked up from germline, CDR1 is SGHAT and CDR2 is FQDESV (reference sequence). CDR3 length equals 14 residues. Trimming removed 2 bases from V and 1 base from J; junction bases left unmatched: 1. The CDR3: CASSLRTGNTEAFF. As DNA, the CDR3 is TGTGCCAGCAGCTTAAGGACAGGGAACACTGAAGCTTTCTTT.

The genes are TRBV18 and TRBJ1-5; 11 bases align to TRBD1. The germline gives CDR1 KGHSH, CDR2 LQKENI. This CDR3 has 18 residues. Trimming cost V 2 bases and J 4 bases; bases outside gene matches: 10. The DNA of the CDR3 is TGTGCCAGCTCACCAACCAGGACAGGGGGCGCGAGGAATCAGCCCCAGCATTTT. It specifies CASSPTRTGGARNQPQHF.

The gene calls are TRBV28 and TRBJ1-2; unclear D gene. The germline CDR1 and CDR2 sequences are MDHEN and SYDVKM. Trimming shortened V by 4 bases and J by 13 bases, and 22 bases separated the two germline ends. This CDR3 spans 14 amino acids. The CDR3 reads CASSYGTADSSFTF. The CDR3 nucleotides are TGTGCCAGCAGTTACGGAACGGCGGATAGCTCGTTCACCTTC.

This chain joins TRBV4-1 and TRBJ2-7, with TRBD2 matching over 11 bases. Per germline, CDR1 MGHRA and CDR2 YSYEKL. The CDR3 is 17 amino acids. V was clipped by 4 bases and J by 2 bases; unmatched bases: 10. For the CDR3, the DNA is TGCGCCAGCAGCCCCCGTCGGACTAGCGGGTACGCCTACGAGCAGTACTTC. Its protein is CASSPRRTSGYAYEQYF.

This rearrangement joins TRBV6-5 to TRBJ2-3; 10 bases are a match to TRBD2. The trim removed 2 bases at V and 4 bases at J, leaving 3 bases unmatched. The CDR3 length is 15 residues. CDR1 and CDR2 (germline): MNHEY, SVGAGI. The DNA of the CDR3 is TGTGCCAGCAGTTACGCTAGCGGGAGCCCAGATACGCAGTATTTT. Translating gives CASSYASGSPDTQYF.

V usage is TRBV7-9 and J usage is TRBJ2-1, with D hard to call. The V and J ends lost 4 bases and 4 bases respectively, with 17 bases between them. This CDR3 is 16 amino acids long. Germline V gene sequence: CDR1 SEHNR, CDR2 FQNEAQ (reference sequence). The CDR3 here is CASSSPRLMKYNEQFF. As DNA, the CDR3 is TGTGCCAGCAGCTCACCCCGCCTAATGAAATACAATGAGCAGTTCTTC.

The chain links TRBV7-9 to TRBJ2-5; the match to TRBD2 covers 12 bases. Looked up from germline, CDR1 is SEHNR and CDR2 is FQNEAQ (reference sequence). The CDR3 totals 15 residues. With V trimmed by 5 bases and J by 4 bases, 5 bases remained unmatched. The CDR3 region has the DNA TGTGCCAGCAGCCCGCCGGGACTAGCGGGAGAGACCCAGTACTTC. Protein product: CASSPPGLAGETQYF.

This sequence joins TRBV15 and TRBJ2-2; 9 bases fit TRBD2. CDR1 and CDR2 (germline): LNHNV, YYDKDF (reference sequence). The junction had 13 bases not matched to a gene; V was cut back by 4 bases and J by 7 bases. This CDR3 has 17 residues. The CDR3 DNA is TGTGCCACCAGCAACGGGCTAGCGGGATCAATAAGCGGGGAGCTGTTTTTT. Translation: CATSNGLAGSISGELFF.

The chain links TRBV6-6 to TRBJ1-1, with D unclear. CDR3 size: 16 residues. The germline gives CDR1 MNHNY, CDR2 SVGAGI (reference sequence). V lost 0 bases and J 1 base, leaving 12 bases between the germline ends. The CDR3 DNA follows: TGTGCCAGCAGTTACTCGCTAGAAGTGGGGAACACTGAAGCTTTCTTT. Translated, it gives CASSYSLEVGNTEAFF.

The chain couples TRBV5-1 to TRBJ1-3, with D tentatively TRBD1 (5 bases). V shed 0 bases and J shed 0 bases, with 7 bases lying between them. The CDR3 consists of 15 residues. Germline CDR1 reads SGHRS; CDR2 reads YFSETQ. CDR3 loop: CASSLDRSSGNTIYF. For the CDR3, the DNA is TGCGCCAGCAGCTTGGACAGGAGCTCTGGAAACACCATATATTTT.

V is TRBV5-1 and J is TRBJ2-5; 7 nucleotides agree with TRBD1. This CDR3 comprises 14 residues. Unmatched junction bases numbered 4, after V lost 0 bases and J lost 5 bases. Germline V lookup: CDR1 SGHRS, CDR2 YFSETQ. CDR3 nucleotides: TGCGCCAGCAGCTTGGACAGGGGTGATGAGACCCAGTACTTC. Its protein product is CASSLDRGDETQYF.

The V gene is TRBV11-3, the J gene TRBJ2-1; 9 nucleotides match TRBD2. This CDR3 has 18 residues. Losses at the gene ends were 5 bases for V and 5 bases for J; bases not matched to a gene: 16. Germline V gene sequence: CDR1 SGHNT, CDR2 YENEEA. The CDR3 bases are TGTGCCAGCAGCACCGAAGGCCCACTAGCGGGCCCTAACAATGAGCAGTTCTTC. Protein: CASSTEGPLAGPNNEQFF.

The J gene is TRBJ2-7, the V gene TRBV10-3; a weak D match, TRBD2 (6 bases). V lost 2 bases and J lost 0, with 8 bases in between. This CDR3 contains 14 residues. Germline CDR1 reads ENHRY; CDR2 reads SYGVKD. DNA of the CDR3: TGTGCCATCAGTGAGCGGGGACTCTCCTACGAGCAGTACTTC. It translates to CAISERGLSYEQYF.